The source of this TCR beta chain is a study of cytotoxic CD8 clonotypes in ibrutinib-treated CLL (dated by TCRdb to 2020 to 2023). With regard to the full study: The cohort was composed of under 12 relapsed/refractory and fewer than 16 treatment-naive patients; IGHV unmutated status was identified in 17 patients. Responses were partial in roughly 25 patients and complete in 2; after median roughly 69 months follow-up, some 15 stayed in remission and about twelve progressed. The response samples were drawn at a median of approximately twelve months into treatment, with a range of about 6 to 40 months. On average, each sample had 255,043 productive templates and 96,000 or so productive rearrangements. Of the roughly 90 people in the trial, 26 had longitudinal samples available. Cryopreserved peripheral blood mononuclear cells were obtained prior to treatment, at the time of response, and at either disease progression or sustained remission. All remission and progressive disease samples were collected while patients were still receiving ibrutinib. What the work shows at the level of the full study, not this receptor alone: Sampling times were not matched between patients in sustained remission and patients whose disease was progressing, and lymph node repertoires were not examined. Baseline clonality was found to be higher than that of age-matched healthy donors and was strongly correlated with circulating CD8+ T-cell counts. Public clonotypes were rare and either contracted or stayed stable during treatment, and the rise in clonality at ibrutinib response reflected the expansion of private clonotypes. Clonality rose at ibrutinib response, remained stable during sustained remission, and dropped back toward baseline at progression.

What the time point label conveys for this sample: around 25 months on ibrutinib. For TCR beta library preparation, around 2.1 micrograms of genomic DNA were extracted from the cryopreserved PBMCs. Longitudinal blood samples from CLL patients on ibrutinib monotherapy underwent high-throughput TCR beta sequencing. The patients took part in an open-label, single-center phase 2 trial of ibrutinib monotherapy. Reading from cysteine to phenylalanine, the CDR3 counts 13 amino acids. Only the CDR3 region is kept as DNA, spanning 39 bases read in frame from base 1. The junction shows trimming of 4 bases on V and 2 bases on J, plus 6 bases between the germline ends. CDR1 MNHEY and CDR2 SMNVEV were looked up in the germline V gene (reference sequence). In the case of this clone: Its antigen is currently not known. Per-base quality was not reported, and no clone a single base away is much larger than it.

Each clonotype received, on average, approximately 9.9x coverage in deep resolution sequencing performed on a MiSeq, where the target depth lay between 1 in 1 million and 1 in 200,000 T cells. TCR beta libraries were generated with the immunoSEQ hsTCRB Kit. For the original study's pipeline: ImmunoSEQ Data Assistant and ImmunoSEQ Analyzer were used for data analysis, and V, D and J genes were assigned according to IMGT definitions. Clonality was computed as one minus normalized Shannon entropy of productive rearrangement frequencies, ranging from 0 to 1. Only overrepresented clonotypes making up at least 0.05% of each patient's repertoire were included in the public clonotype analysis. Some 13 age-matched healthy donor repertoires from immuneACCESS served as clonality controls. TCRdb holds this immuneACCESS table with in-frame rearrangements only. Some clones are missing; in checked studies, unresolved V genes explain under half, and the rest has no known cause. That table is the source of V, J and clone size, and D and trimming were worked out from the DNA. A total of 200,000 to 250,000 clones appear in this sample, 70% of them only once. About 16% of the sample comes from the top ten.

The sequencing used PBMCs, collected after 24 months of ibrutinib treatment. This receptor was identified in a human donor with chronic lymphocytic leukemia. The V gene is TRBV27 and the J gene is TRBJ2-1, with no confidently assigned D gene. The nucleotides are TGTGCCAGCAGTTCCCGGCCCTACAATGAGCAGTTCTTC. This codes for CASSSRPYNEQFF.